Following are 26 T cell receptor beta chains from one sample sequenced in a study of human T cells and chemical hapten exposure. TCRdb redid the calling of the RACE reads with MiXCR, one entry per CDR3 protein. The data contain around 340,000 distinct CDR3 sequences, around 7% of them singletons. Time point here: patch test 1, 2 weeks after DPC sensitization. This sample's treatment: therapeutic diphenylcyclopropenone sensitization with weekly scalp DPC. The source was whole blood, collected in connection with sensitization to the hapten diphenylcyclopropenone (DPC). These receptors were taken from a woman between 18 and 29 years old with alopecia areata. Some clones in this sample may be carry-over from other donors' samples.

The J gene is TRBJ2-1, the V gene TRBV5-4; the match to TRBD2 covers 10 bases. CDR1 is SGHNT, CDR2 YYREEE, per germline (reference sequence). This CDR3 is 17 amino acids long. V gave up 3 bases and J gave up 9 bases; unmatched junction bases: 15. CDR3 region: CASSSVPASGGLGEQFF. The CDR3 region has the DNA TGTGCCAGCAGCTCCGTACCGGCTAGCGGGGGCCTGGGTGAGCAGTTCTTC.

The genes are TRBV18 and TRBJ2-7; 9 nucleotides match TRBD1. V shed 0 bases, J shed 7 bases, and the junction held 7 bases outside the gene matches. Germline V gene sequence: CDR1 KGHSH, CDR2 LQKENI. The CDR3 is 15 amino acids. This CDR3 is CASSPPSQGAGEQYF. As DNA, the CDR3 is TGTGCCAGCTCACCACCGTCACAGGGGGCTGGGGAGCAGTACTTC.

This clonotype showed up many times. CDR3 coding DNA: TGCGCCAGCAGCCAGCTACCGGGACAGGGTGGGTACTTC. It is translated as CASSQLPGQGGYF. V and J are TRBV4-1 and TRBJ2-7, with 9 bases that match TRBD1. Germline V CDR1 and CDR2: MGHRA, YSYEKL. This CDR3 is built from 13 residues. The junction had 9 bases not matched to a gene; V was cut back by 3 bases and J by 12 bases.

The chain recombines TRBV5-1 with TRBJ1-1; unclear D gene. This CDR3 contains 14 residues. Germline-derived CDR1 and CDR2 are SGHRS and YFSETQ. V gave up 4 bases and J gave up 1 base, with 11 bases separating them. The CDR3 loop is CASSRRAGNTEAFF. For the CDR3, the DNA is TGCGCCAGCAGCCGACGTGCGGGGAACACTGAAGCTTTCTTT.

This clonotype occurred a few times. The chain joins TRBV6-1 to TRBJ2-6; D might be TRBD1 (6 bases). The CDR3 sequence is 15 residues long. The germline V and J ends were trimmed by 6 bases and 0 bases, with 9 bases remaining between them. Germline values: CDR1 MNHNS, CDR2 SASEGT. The CDR3 coding sequence is TGTGCCAGCAGCGGACAGCCCTCTGGGGCCAACGTCCTGACTTTC. Amino acids: CASSGQPSGANVLTF.

The chain combines TRBV12-5 with TRBJ1-4; 10 nucleotides line up with TRBD1. This CDR3 contains 20 residues. V shed 0 bases, J shed 7 bases, and the junction held 17 bases outside the gene matches. CDR1 LGHNT and CDR2 FRNRAP come from the germline V gene. The CDR3 is CASGLVYRQGAAVEAEKLFF. DNA for the CDR3: TGTGCTAGTGGTTTGGTATACAGACAGGGGGCCGCCGTAGAGGCTGAAAAACTGTTTTTT.

This clonotype has a handful of counts. V and J are TRBV20-1 and TRBJ1-5; D gene uncertain. CDR1 is DFQATT, CDR2 SNEGSKA, per germline (reference sequence). V was clipped by 7 bases and J by 3 bases, with 10 bases between them. This CDR3 contains 12 residues. The CDR3 DNA reads TGCAGTGTTCGGTCCGACAATCAGCCCCAGCATTTT. It encodes CSVRSDNQPQHF.

The chain combines TRBV28 with TRBJ2-1; TRBD2 might be the D (6 bases). This CDR3 comprises 15 residues. The V gene lost 6 bases and the J gene lost 0 bases, with 12 bases spanning the gap. CDR1 and CDR2 (germline): MDHEN, SYDVKM. CDR3 DNA sequence: TGTGCCAGCAGGTCGGGACTCAGCTCCTACAATGAGCAGTTCTTC. Amino acids: CASRSGLSSYNEQFF.

The rearrangement uses TRBV7-2 and TRBJ2-3; 10 nucleotides agree with TRBD2. V lost 3 bases, J lost 0 bases, and 3 bases stayed unmatched. Germline CDR1 and CDR2: SGHTA and FQGNSA. The CDR3 covers 16 residues. Here the CDR3 reads CASSFLAGASTDTQYF. For the CDR3, the DNA is TGTGCCAGCAGCTTTCTAGCGGGGGCAAGCACAGATACGCAGTATTTT.

This clonotype was observed a few times. V and J are TRBV20-1 and TRBJ1-6; 7 bases map to TRBD1. Germline CDR1 and CDR2: DFQATT and SNEGSKA (reference sequence). V was pared by 5 bases and J by 7 bases, with 5 bases of the junction left unmatched. The CDR3 is 13 amino acids. The CDR3 DNA reads TGCAGTGCTTGGGACAGACCGAATTCACCCCTCCACTTT. Its protein product is CSAWDRPNSPLHF.

This clonotype was picked up a small number of times. The J gene is TRBJ2-1, the V gene TRBV28, with 7 bases aligning to TRBD1. Germline-derived CDR1 and CDR2 are MDHEN and SYDVKM. V lost 2 bases, J lost 7 bases, and 5 bases stayed unmatched. This CDR3 is 14 amino acids long. CDR3 sequence: CASSLLGQINEQFF. The DNA of the CDR3 is TGTGCCAGCAGTTTACTGGGACAGATTAATGAGCAGTTCTTC.

Ten or more counts support this clonotype. The J gene is TRBJ2-3, the V gene TRBV7-2; D ambiguous. The V end lost 2 bases, the J end lost 6 bases, and 18 bases lay between the germline ends. There are 16 residues in the CDR3. From germline, CDR1 is SGHTA and CDR2 FQGNSA. The CDR3 DNA is TGTGCCAGCAGCTTAAGGCAAAGTAAAAAAAGGGATACGCAGTATTTT. Its translation is CASSLRQSKKRDTQYF. Variable domain in full (rest from reference TRBV7-2 and TRBJ2-3): GAGVSQSPSNKVTEKGKDVELRCDPISGHTALYWYRQSLGQGLEFLIYFQGNSAPDKSGLPSDRFSAERTGGSVSTLTIQRTQQEDSAVYLCASSLRQSKKRDTQYFGPGTRLTVL.

This sequence joins TRBV2 and TRBJ2-1; D may correspond to TRBD1 or TRBD2 (5 bases each). Germline V gives CDR1 SNHLY, CDR2 FYNNEI. The CDR3 is made up of 15 amino acids. V dropped 7 bases and J dropped 2 bases, with 15 bases sitting between them. The CDR3 DNA sequence: TGTGCCAGCACTAGTGGGGGTGGGGCCTACAATGAGCAGTTCTTC. Translated, it gives CASTSGGGAYNEQFF. The variable domain in full, completed from reference TRBV2 and TRBJ2-1, reads EPEVTQTPSHQVTQMGQEVILRCVPISNHLYFYWYRQILGQKVEFLVSFYNNEISEKSEIFDDQFSVERPDGSNFTLKIRSTKLEDSAMYFCASTSGGGAYNEQFFGPGTRLTVL.

This chain links TRBV27 with TRBJ2-3, with TRBD2 identical over 8 bases. V lost 8 bases to trimming and J lost 5 bases; unmatched junction nucleotides: 9. The germline gives CDR1 MNHEY, CDR2 SMNVEV (reference sequence). The CDR3 runs to 14 residues. The CDR3 is CASVVAGGGDTQYF. DNA of the CDR3: TGTGCCAGCGTAGTTGCGGGGGGCGGAGATACGCAGTATTTT.

In its sample, this clonotype was seen a few times. V and J are TRBV29-1 and TRBJ1-2; tentatively, D is TRBD1 (5 bases). Germline V gene data show CDR1 as SQVTM and CDR2 as ANQGSEA. Trimming stripped 7 bases from V and 4 bases from J, with 13 bases between. The CDR3 is 12 residues long. CDR3 DNA: TGCAGCGCCGATGGGGGGGGCTATGGCTACACCTTC. Translating gives CSADGGGYGYTF. The entire variable domain, with the rest obtained from reference TRBV29-1 and TRBJ1-2, is as follows: SAVISQKPSRDICQRGTSLTIQCQVDSQVTMMFWYRQQPGQSLTLIATANQGSEATYESGFVIDKFPISRPNLTFSTLTVSNMSPEDSSIYLCSADGGGYGYTFGSGTRLTVV.

The chain recombines TRBV20-1 with TRBJ1-5, with 7 nucleotides matching TRBD1. V was pared by 6 bases and J by 1 base, with 9 bases of the junction left unmatched. CDR1 and CDR2 from the germline V gene are DFQATT and SNEGSKA (reference sequence). This CDR3 is built from 15 residues. The DNA for the CDR3 is TGCAGTGCCAATTACAGGGGAATAAGCAATCAGCCCCAGCATTTT. It is translated as CSANYRGISNQPQHF.

In regard to this clonotype: Sequence at one end of the junction differs from germline and may be a read error. The V gene is TRBV7-7, the J gene TRBJ2-3; tentatively, D is TRBD1 (5 bases). The CDR3 has 17 residues. In germline, CDR1 is SSHAT, CDR2 FNYEAQ (reference sequence). The CDR3 region is CASSLGVGRAFTDTQYF. CDR3 in DNA: TGTGCTAGCAGCTTAGGGGTCGGCAGAGCCTTCACAGATACGCAGTATTTT.

This chain joins TRBV7-3 and TRBJ2-5; 10 nucleotides line up with TRBD1. V dropped 5 bases and J dropped 4; count of bases not matched to a gene: 10. The CDR3 is made up of 16 amino acids. The germline V gene encodes CDR1 SGHTA and CDR2 FQGTGA. This CDR3 reads CASSPGTGEFGETQYF. In nucleotides, the CDR3 is TGTGCCAGCAGCCCCGGGACAGGGGAGTTCGGAGAGACCCAGTACTTC.

The chain employs TRBV12-3 or TRBV12-4 and TRBJ2-7; perhaps TRBD1 as D (6 bases). V was clipped by 2 bases and J by 3 bases, with 14 bases between them. CDR3 length equals 15 residues. For the CDR3, the DNA is TGTGCCAGCAGTTTACAGGGGACAAGCGGCTACGAGCAGTACTTC. This translates into CASSLQGTSGYEQYF.

The genes are TRBV10-1 and TRBJ1-5; D is unresolved. Germline lookup yields CDR1 WNHNN and CDR2 SYGVQD (reference sequence). CDR3 length: 18 amino acids. V was trimmed by 0 bases and J by 0 bases, leaving 15 bases between them. The CDR3: CASSESNLLLRSNQPQHF. In DNA, the CDR3 is TGCGCCAGCAGTGAGTCGAATCTCCTGCTACGTAGCAATCAGCCCCAGCATTTT.

This clonotype was seen ten or more times. The chain links TRBV3-1 to TRBJ1-1, with D unresolved. The CDR3 sequence is 14 residues long. With 0 bases removed from V and 8 bases from J, the gap between germline ends came to 13 bases. From germline, CDR1 is LGHDT and CDR2 YNNKEL (reference sequence). CDR3 coding DNA: TGTGCCAGCAGCCAAGAGGAAGGTGCGGCCGAAGCTTTCTTT. It yields the protein CASSQEEGAAEAFF.

This clonotype was observed a handful of times. V is TRBV12-3 or TRBV12-4 and J is TRBJ2-1, with D possibly being TRBD2 (6 bases). V was trimmed by 1 base and J by 2 bases, leaving 9 bases between them. The CDR3 sequence is 15 residues long. The CDR3 DNA follows: TGTGCCAGCAGTTTAGGGGAGGAGGCCTACAATGAGCAGTTCTTC. Protein: CASSLGEEAYNEQFF.

This clonotype was counted only a few times. This chain connects TRBV7-9 to TRBJ1-3; 9 bases are shared with TRBD1. The V and J ends lost 5 bases and 0 bases, in that order; junction bases with no gene match: 8. This CDR3 has 17 amino acids. The germline V gene has CDR1 SEHNR and CDR2 FQNEAQ (reference sequence). CDR3 loop: CASSTYRGPRSGNTIYF. The CDR3 DNA sequence: TGTGCCAGCAGCACCTACAGGGGGCCCCGCTCTGGAAACACCATATATTTT. The variable domain in full, with the rest retrieved from reference TRBV7-9 and TRBJ1-3, is DTGVSQNPRHKITKRGQNVTFRCDPISEHNRLYWYRQTLGQGPEFLTYFQNEAQLEKSRLLSDRFSAERPKGSFSTLEIQRTEQGDSAMYLCASSTYRGPRSGNTIYFGEGSWLTVV.

This clonotype was seen a few times. The genes are TRBV20-1 and TRBJ2-4, with D perhaps matching TRBD1 (5 bases). V was clipped by 3 bases and J by 8 bases, with 17 bases between them. CDR1 is DFQATT and CDR2 is SNEGSKA in the germline V gene (reference sequence). This CDR3 region has 14 residues. CDR3 DNA sequence: TGCAGTGCTAGGGGGCTACACCAGGAAGACATTCAGTACTTC. It yields the protein CSARGLHQEDIQYF.

The V call is TRBV4-2, the J call TRBJ1-3, with TRBD1 matching 7 bases. Trimming removed 4 bases from V and 5 bases from J; junction bases left unmatched: 5. The CDR3 totals 14 residues. Germline-derived CDR1 and CDR2 are LGHNA and YNFKEQ. The CDR3 spells CASSPPDRRNTIYF. CDR3 sequence (DNA): TGTGCCAGCAGCCCCCCGGACAGGAGAAACACCATATATTTT.

This clonotype was seen only a few times. This rearrangement joins TRBV5-1 to TRBJ2-7; D call uncertain. Trimming left V 4 bases short and J 9 bases short, with 11 bases between. CDR3 size: 11 residues. Germline V gene sequence: CDR1 SGHRS, CDR2 YFSETQ. The CDR3: CASSADDGQYF. CDR3 DNA sequence: TGCGCCAGCAGCGCGGACGACGGGCAGTACTTC.